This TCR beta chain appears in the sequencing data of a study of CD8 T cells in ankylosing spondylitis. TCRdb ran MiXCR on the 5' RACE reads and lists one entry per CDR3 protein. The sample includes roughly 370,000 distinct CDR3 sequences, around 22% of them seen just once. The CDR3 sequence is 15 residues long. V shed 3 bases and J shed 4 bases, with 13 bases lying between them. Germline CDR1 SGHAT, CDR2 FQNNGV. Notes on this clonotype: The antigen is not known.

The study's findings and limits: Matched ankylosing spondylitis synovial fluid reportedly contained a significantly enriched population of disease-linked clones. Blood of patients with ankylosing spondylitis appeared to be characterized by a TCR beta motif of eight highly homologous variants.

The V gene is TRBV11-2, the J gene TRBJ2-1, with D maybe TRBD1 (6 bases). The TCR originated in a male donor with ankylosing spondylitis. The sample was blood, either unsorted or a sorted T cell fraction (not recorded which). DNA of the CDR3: TGTGCCAGCAGCTTTGAACAGGGATCGTACAATGAGCAGTTCTTC. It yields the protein CASSFEQGSYNEQFF.